This entry is about one TCR beta chain. These data come from a study of blood T cell repertoires in COVID-19. Original methodology: How many nucleated cells were present was estimated from reference gene primer amplification. Clones were sequenced by immunoSEQ multiplex PCR, and TCRdb holds only the in-frame ones, with some missing. The D gene and trimming were derived from the DNA, and the V and J assignments and clone size from that table. This sample has more than 200,000 clones; about 88% occur once, and the top ten carry more than 1.5%. V gave up 3 bases and J gave up 0 bases; unmatched junction bases: 2. The germline CDR1 and CDR2 sequences are SGHTA and FQGNSA. The CDR3 is 14 residues long.

Sequenced input: peripheral blood. The receptor was isolated from a man aged 65 to 85 with acute or convalescent COVID-19. The rearrangement uses TRBV7-2 and TRBJ2-7; 7 positions match TRBD1. CDR3 region: CASSLGQNSYEQYF. The CDR3 bases are TGTGCCAGCAGCTTGGGACAGAACTCCTACGAGCAGTACTTC.